One and the same sample provided the 31 T cell receptor beta chains below, sequenced in a study of blood T cell repertoires in COVID-19. Data came from immunoSEQ multiplex PCR; TCRdb stores just in-frame clones and leaves some out. This repertoire shows some 410,000 clones, 88% found once; its top ten account for around 0.95%. Sequences were obtained from PBMCs or T cells enriched from blood (not recorded which). All receptors come from a woman aged 25 to 39 with acute COVID-19.

This chain uses TRBV18 with TRBJ1-2; 7 nucleotides match TRBD1. Germline loops: CDR1 KGHSH, CDR2 LQKENI. The CDR3 runs 15 residues. Losses at the gene ends were 8 bases for V and 5 bases for J; bases not matched to a gene: 14. The CDR3 DNA reads as TGTGCCAGCGCCGGAGACAGGGTGCCTGGGTATGGCTACACCTTC. It is translated as CASAGDRVPGYGYTF. Using reference TRBV18 and TRBJ1-2 for the parts outside the CDR3, the full variable domain is NAGVMQNPRHLVRRRGQEARLRCSPMKGHSHVYWYRQLPEEGLKFMVYLQKENIIDESGMPKERFSAEFPKEGPSILRIQQVVRGDSAAYFCASAGDRVPGYGYTFGSGTRLTVV.

V gene TRBV10-1 combines with J gene TRBJ1-1; D not resolved. CDR1 is WNHNN, CDR2 SYGVQD, per germline (reference sequence). The CDR3 runs 13 residues. The V and J ends lost 3 bases and 7 bases respectively, with 12 bases between them. The CDR3 coding sequence is TGCGCCAGCAGTGAAAACGTGTTGAGTGAAGCTTTCTTT. The encoded protein is CASSENVLSEAFF.

This chain uses TRBV6-2 or TRBV6-3 with TRBJ2-3, with a possible D match to TRBD2 (6 bases). The CDR3 sequence is 12 residues long. V lost 5 bases and J 5 bases, leaving 8 bases between the germline ends. Germline V gives CDR1 MNHEY, CDR2 SVGEGT. CDR3 residues: CASSTGGDTQYF. In DNA form, the CDR3 reads TGTGCCAGCAGTACCGGGGGAGATACGCAGTATTTT.

The V gene is TRBV7-9, the J gene TRBJ2-3; D is ambiguous. CDR1 SEHNR and CDR2 FQNEAQ come from the germline V gene (reference sequence). This CDR3 region has 13 residues. V lost 5 bases and J 2 bases, leaving 8 bases between the germline ends. The CDR3 is CASSPSNTDTQYF. The CDR3 coding sequence is TGTGCCAGCAGCCCATCTAACACAGATACGCAGTATTTT.

The chain carries TRBV15 and TRBJ2-1; D is perhaps TRBD2 (6 bases). With 0 bases removed from V and 4 bases from J, the gap between germline ends came to 16 bases. In germline, CDR1 is LNHNV, CDR2 YYDKDF (reference sequence). This CDR3 spans 17 amino acids. The CDR3 DNA follows: TGTGCCACCAGCAGAGATTACCCGGGACTGAAGTACAATGAGCAGTTCTTC. Its protein product is CATSRDYPGLKYNEQFF.

The gene calls are TRBV7-6 and TRBJ2-3, with 7 bases that match TRBD2. J lost 2 bases, V lost 1 base, and 6 bases had no gene match. This CDR3 region has 16 residues. Germline CDR1 and CDR2: SGHVS and FNYEAQ. The DNA for the CDR3 is TGTGCCAGCAGCTTAGTAAGCGGGGCCTACACAGATACGCAGTATTTT. Translated: CASSLVSGAYTDTQYF.

The chain employs TRBV19 and TRBJ1-4; TRBD1 matches at 10 bases. The V gene end was trimmed by 6 bases and the J gene end by 7 bases; junction bases not matched to a gene: 5. This CDR3 has 14 residues. Germline CDR1 reads LNHDA; CDR2 reads SQIVND (reference sequence). CDR3 loop: CASSPGQGSEKLFF. The CDR3 nucleotides read TGTGCCAGTAGCCCGGGACAGGGGAGTGAAAAACTGTTTTTT.

The chain uses TRBV25-1 and TRBJ1-5; D not certain. This CDR3 region has 14 residues. V gave up 4 bases and J gave up 5 bases, with 12 bases separating them. Looked up from germline, CDR1 is MGHDK and CDR2 is SYGVNS. In nucleotides, the CDR3 is TGTGCCAGCAGTGGGTCCAGGTTTGATCAGCCCCAGCATTTT. Translating gives CASSGSRFDQPQHF.

This clone was picked up many times. The chain links TRBV4-3 to TRBJ2-7, with 7 nucleotides matching TRBD1. With V trimmed by 0 bases and J by 2 bases, 1 base remained unmatched. The CDR3 runs to 14 residues. The germline V gene has CDR1 LGHNA and CDR2 YSLEER. The CDR3 DNA sequence: TGCGCCAGCAGCCAAGATGACAGGGCCTACGAGCAGTACTTC. This sequence encodes CASSQDDRAYEQYF.

This sequence joins TRBV4-1 and TRBJ2-7, with 7 bases that match TRBD1. The germline V gene encodes CDR1 MGHRA and CDR2 YSYEKL. Trimming removed 5 bases from V and 0 bases from J; junction bases left unmatched: 4. CDR3 length: 14 amino acids. This chain's CDR3 is CASSAHRGSYEQYF. CDR3 DNA: TGCGCCAGCAGCGCCCACAGGGGCTCCTACGAGCAGTACTTC.

V gene TRBV19 combines with J gene TRBJ2-1, with a weak D call TRBD1 (6 bases). Germline V gives CDR1 LNHDA, CDR2 SQIVND (reference sequence). Trimming shortened V by 0 bases and J by 6 bases, and 18 bases separated the two germline ends. This CDR3 region has 17 residues. The CDR3 bases are TGTGCCAGTAGTATAGATCCCAACAGGGAGTGGGTCAATGAGCAGTTCTTC. Its translation is CASSIDPNREWVNEQFF.

This clone was counted a few times. The gene calls are TRBV25-1 and TRBJ2-7, with D possibly matching TRBD1 (6 bases). Per germline, CDR1 MGHDK and CDR2 SYGVNS. The CDR3 extends over 13 amino acids. V lost 6 bases, J lost 2 bases, and 11 bases lay in between. CDR3 residues: CASSDGTTYEQYF. The CDR3 DNA reads as TGTGCCAGCAGCGACGGGACAACCTACGAGCAGTACTTC.

The chain joins TRBV9 to TRBJ2-7; 11 nucleotides align to TRBD1. Trimming took 4 bases from V and 6 from J; bases not matched to a gene: 6. The CDR3 has 14 residues. The V gene's germline CDR1 is SGDLS and CDR2 YYNGEE. The CDR3 DNA reads TGTGCCAGCAGCCCGAGGACAGGGGGCGGCGAGCAGTACTTC. Translation gives CASSPRTGGGEQYF.

The rearrangement uses TRBV19 and TRBJ1-1; D unresolved. V gave up 8 bases and J gave up 2 bases, with 3 bases separating them. CDR3 length: 10 amino acids. The V gene's germline CDR1 is LNHDA and CDR2 SQIVND (reference sequence). In DNA form, the CDR3 reads TGTGCCAGTGGCAACACTGAAGCTTTCTTT. This gives the protein CASGNTEAFF.

The chain carries TRBV5-4 and TRBJ2-2, with a weak D call TRBD2 (7 bases). Trimming shortened V by 0 bases and J by 4 bases, and 13 bases separated the two germline ends. Germline CDR1 and CDR2: SGHNT and YYREEE (reference sequence). CDR3 length: 16 amino acids. The CDR3 loop is CASSLEGGQGTGELFF. The DNA of the CDR3 is TGTGCCAGCAGCTTGGAGGGGGGGCAGGGCACCGGGGAGCTGTTTTTT.

This chain joins TRBV7-2 and TRBJ2-1, with D possibly matching TRBD1 (5 bases). V was shortened by 5 bases and J by 4 bases, with 12 bases between the two germline ends. Germline V CDR1 and CDR2: SGHTA, FQGNSA. The CDR3 totals 14 residues. For the CDR3, the DNA is TGTGCCAGCAGCCCCTACAGACAGTACAATGAGCAGTTCTTC. It encodes CASSPYRQYNEQFF.

The rearrangement uses TRBV7-9 and TRBJ2-5; D perhaps matches TRBD1 (6 bases). Trimming removed 5 bases from V and 5 bases from J, with 12 bases in between. This CDR3 has 13 residues. CDR1 is SEHNR, CDR2 FQNEAQ, per germline (reference sequence). As DNA, the CDR3 is TGTGCCAGCAGCCAGGACAGTCAGGAGACCCAGTACTTC. Translating gives CASSQDSQETQYF.

This chain uses TRBV6-1 with TRBJ1-2; unclear D gene. Germline V gene lookup returns CDR1 MNHNS and CDR2 SASEGT. V dropped 0 bases and J dropped 3 bases, with 14 bases sitting between them. This CDR3 spans 16 amino acids. The CDR3 nucleotides read TGTGCCAGCAGTGAAGCGCTAGGTCGGCGGGACTATGGCTACACCTTC. This gives the protein CASSEALGRRDYGYTF.

V is TRBV5-8 and J is TRBJ1-4, with D possibly being TRBD1 (5 bases). V was trimmed by 1 base and J by 8 bases, leaving 21 bases between them. The length of the CDR3 is 17 residues. Germline assignment: CDR1 SGHTS and CDR2 YDEGEE. Here the CDR3 reads CASSLLARAGLGEKLFF. DNA of the CDR3: TGTGCCAGCAGCTTGTTGGCCAGGGCAGGTTTGGGGGAAAAACTGTTTTTT.

Here the CDR3 DNA reads TGCGCCAGCAGTCAAACCCGACAGACACAAGAGACCCAGTACTTC. It encodes CASSQTRQTQETQYF. The gene calls are TRBV4-1 and TRBJ2-5; possible D gene TRBD1, 5 bases. This CDR3 comprises 15 residues. V lost 6 bases and J 2 bases, leaving 16 bases between the germline ends. The V gene's germline CDR1 is MGHRA and CDR2 YSYEKL.

This clone was seen only once. This chain links TRBV28 with TRBJ1-1; D ambiguous. Germline CDR1 and CDR2: MDHEN and SYDVKM. The CDR3 spans 12 residues. V gave up 5 bases and J gave up 4 bases, with 8 bases separating them. The CDR3 coding sequence is TGTGCCAGCAGTCTGAGGATCACTGAAGCTTTCTTT. Encoded protein: CASSLRITEAFF.

The chain has TRBV5-1 and TRBJ1-4, with 7 nucleotides matching TRBD1. The CDR3 is 15 residues long. The V segment lost 2 bases and the J segment 4 bases; nucleotides outside the gene matches: 5. The germline CDR1 and CDR2 sequences are SGHRS and YFSETQ. The CDR3 spells CASSFEGQYNEKLFF. The CDR3 DNA reads TGCGCCAGCAGCTTCGAGGGACAGTATAATGAAAAACTGTTTTTT.

This clone was picked up one time. The V call is TRBV2, the J call TRBJ1-5, with D hard to call. V was clipped by 2 bases and J by 5 bases, with 10 bases between them. CDR1 is SNHLY and CDR2 is FYNNEI in the germline V gene. The CDR3 loop spans 14 amino acids. The CDR3 DNA sequence: TGTGCCAGCAGTGAAATAACACCACATCAGCCCCAGCATTTT. Protein: CASSEITPHQPQHF.

The CDR3 protein is CASSQWGLNEKLFF. The CDR3 DNA sequence: TGTGCCAGCAGCCAATGGGGGCTAAATGAAAAACTGTTTTTT. This chain uses TRBV3-1 (or the pseudogene TRBV3-2) with TRBJ1-4; possible D gene TRBD1, 6 bases. The germline V gene has CDR1 LGHDT and CDR2 YNNKEL (reference sequence). CDR3 length: 14 residues. V lost 2 bases, J lost 5 bases, and 9 bases lay in between.

The genes are TRBV3-1 (or the pseudogene TRBV3-2) and TRBJ2-7; a possible D gene is TRBD1 (6 bases). Germline CDR1 LGHDT, CDR2 YNNKEL (reference sequence). CDR3 length: 14 residues. Trimming left V 1 base short and J 3 bases short, with 10 bases between. The CDR3 reads CASSQAQGGYEQYF. The CDR3 bases are TGTGCCAGCAGCCAAGCACAGGGCGGCTACGAGCAGTACTTC.

The chain joins TRBV29-1 to TRBJ1-1; D may be TRBD1 (6 bases). V lost 5 bases to trimming and J lost 7 bases, with 26 bases between them. Germline values: CDR1 SQVTM, CDR2 ANQGSEA. The CDR3 runs to 16 residues. The CDR3 nucleotides read TGCAGCGTTCTCCCCTTGGGGGGGCAATTGAGGAATGAAGCTTTCTTT. Translating gives CSVLPLGGQLRNEAFF.

This chain joins TRBV29-1 and TRBJ1-1, with D unclear. This CDR3 contains 11 residues. Germline V gene lookup returns CDR1 SQVTM and CDR2 ANQGSEA. V shed 4 bases and J shed 6 bases, with 9 bases lying between them. The CDR3 DNA is TGCAGCGTTGGAACCGCGGCTGAAGCTTTCTTT. Its protein product is CSVGTAAEAFF.

V and J are TRBV30 and TRBJ1-2; the D gene is possibly TRBD1 (5 bases). The CDR3 totals 15 residues. Deletions cut 1 base from V and 4 bases from J, with 16 bases between. CDR1 is GTSNPN, CDR2 SVGIG, per germline (reference sequence). DNA of the CDR3: TGTGCCTGGAGTGACGACAGAACTTCTGGCTATGGCTACACCTTC. This gives the protein CAWSDDRTSGYGYTF.

The V call is TRBV6-5, the J call TRBJ2-7, with 9 bases aligning to TRBD1. The CDR3 consists of 15 residues. V was pared by 5 bases and J by 5 bases, with 10 bases of the junction left unmatched. Germline-derived CDR1 and CDR2 are MNHEY and SVGAGI. This chain's CDR3 is CASSRTQGAFHEQYF. The CDR3 nucleotides are TGTGCCAGCAGTCGAACACAGGGGGCTTTCCACGAGCAGTACTTC.

The chain is built from TRBV10-2 and TRBJ1-6, with D unclear. The CDR3 totals 17 residues. With 0 bases removed from V and 8 bases from J, the gap between germline ends came to 17 bases. From germline, CDR1 is WSHSY and CDR2 SAAADI. Here the CDR3 DNA reads TGCGCCAGCAGTGAGTCGATTTATTCGCTCTCGGATTCACCCCTCCACTTT. This sequence encodes CASSESIYSLSDSPLHF.

This sequence joins TRBV4-1 and TRBJ1-4; D is possibly TRBD1 (6 bases). V lost 4 bases and J 3 bases, leaving 24 bases between the germline ends. The V gene's germline CDR1 is MGHRA and CDR2 YSYEKL. The CDR3 totals 19 residues. The CDR3 spells CASSPGMESGGAANEKLFF. The CDR3 region has the DNA TGCGCCAGCAGCCCCGGGATGGAGTCGGGGGGCGCGGCTAATGAAAAACTGTTTTTT.